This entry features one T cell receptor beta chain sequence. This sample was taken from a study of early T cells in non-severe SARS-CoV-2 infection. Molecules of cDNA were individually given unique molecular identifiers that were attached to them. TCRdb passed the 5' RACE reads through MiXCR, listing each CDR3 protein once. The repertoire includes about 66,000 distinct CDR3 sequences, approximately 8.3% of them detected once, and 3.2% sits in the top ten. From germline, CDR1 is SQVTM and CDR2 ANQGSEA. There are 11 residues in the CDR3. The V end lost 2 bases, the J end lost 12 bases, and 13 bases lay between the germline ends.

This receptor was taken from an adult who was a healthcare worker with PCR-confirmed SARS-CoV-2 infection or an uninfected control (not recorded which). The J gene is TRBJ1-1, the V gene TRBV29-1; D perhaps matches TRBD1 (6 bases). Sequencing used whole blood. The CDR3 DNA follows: TGCAGCGTTGAACGCGGACAGAGGACTTTCTTT. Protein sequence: CSVERGQRTFF. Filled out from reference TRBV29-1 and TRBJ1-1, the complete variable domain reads SAVISQKPSRDICQRGTSLTIQCQVDSQVTMMFWYRQQPGQSLTLIATANQGSEATYESGFVIDKFPISRPNLTFSTLTVSNMSPEDSSIYLCSVERGQRTFFGQGTRLTVV.